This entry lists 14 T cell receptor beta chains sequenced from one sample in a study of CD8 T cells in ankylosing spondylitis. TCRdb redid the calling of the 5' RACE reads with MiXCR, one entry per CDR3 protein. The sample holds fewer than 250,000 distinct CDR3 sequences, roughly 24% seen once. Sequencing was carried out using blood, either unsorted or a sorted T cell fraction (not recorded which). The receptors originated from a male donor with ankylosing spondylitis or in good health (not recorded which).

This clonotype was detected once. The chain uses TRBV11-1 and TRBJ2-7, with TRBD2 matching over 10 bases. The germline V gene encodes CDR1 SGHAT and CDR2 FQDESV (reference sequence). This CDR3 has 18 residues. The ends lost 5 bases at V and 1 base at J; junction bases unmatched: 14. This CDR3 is CASSRLAGAQGESYEQYF. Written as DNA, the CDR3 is TGTGCCAGCAGCCGCCTAGCGGGAGCCCAAGGGGAATCCTACGAGCAGTACTTC. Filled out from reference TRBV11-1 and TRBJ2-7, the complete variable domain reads EAEVAQSPRYKITEKSQAVAFWCDPISGHATLYWYRQILGQGPELLVQFQDESVVDDSQLPKDRFSAERLKGVDSTLKIQPAELGDSAMYLCASSRLAGAQGESYEQYFGPGTRLTVT.

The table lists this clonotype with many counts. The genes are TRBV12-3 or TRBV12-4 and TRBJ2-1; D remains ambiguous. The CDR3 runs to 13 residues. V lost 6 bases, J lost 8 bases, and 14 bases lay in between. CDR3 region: CASSENPGDEQFF. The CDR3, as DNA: TGTGCCAGCAGCGAAAACCCTGGCGATGAGCAGTTCTTC.

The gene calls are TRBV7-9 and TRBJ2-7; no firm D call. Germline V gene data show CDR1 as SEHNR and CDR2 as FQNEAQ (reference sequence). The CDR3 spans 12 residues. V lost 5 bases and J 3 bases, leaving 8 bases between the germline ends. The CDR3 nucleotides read TGTGCCAGCAGCCCAGTCGACTACGAGCAGTACTTC. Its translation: CASSPVDYEQYF.

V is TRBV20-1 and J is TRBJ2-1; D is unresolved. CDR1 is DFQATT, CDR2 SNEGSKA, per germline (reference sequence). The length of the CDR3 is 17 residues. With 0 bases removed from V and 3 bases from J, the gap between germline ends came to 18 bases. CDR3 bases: TGCAGTGCTAGAGAGTATGGCGACTCCCTAGGCTACAATGAGCAGTTCTTC. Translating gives CSAREYGDSLGYNEQFF.

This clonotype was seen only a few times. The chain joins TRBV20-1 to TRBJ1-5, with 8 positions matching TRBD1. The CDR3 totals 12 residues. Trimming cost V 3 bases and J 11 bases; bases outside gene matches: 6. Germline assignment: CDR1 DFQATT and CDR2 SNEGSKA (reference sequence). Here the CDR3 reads CSARARDRSQHF. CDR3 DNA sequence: TGCAGTGCTAGGGCCAGGGACAGGTCCCAGCATTTT.

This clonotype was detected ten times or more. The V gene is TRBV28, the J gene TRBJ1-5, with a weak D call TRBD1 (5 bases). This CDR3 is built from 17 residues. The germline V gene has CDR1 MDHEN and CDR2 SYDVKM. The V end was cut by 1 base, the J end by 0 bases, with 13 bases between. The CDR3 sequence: CASSLYQGGYSNQPQHF. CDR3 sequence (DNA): TGTGCCAGCAGTTTATACCAGGGCGGATATAGCAATCAGCCCCAGCATTTT.

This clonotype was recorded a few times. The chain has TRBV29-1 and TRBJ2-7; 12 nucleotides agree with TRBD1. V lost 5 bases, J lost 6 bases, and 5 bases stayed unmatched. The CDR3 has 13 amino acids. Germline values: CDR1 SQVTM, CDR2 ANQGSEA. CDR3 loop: CSVSRDRGPEQYF. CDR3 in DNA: TGCAGCGTTTCTAGGGACAGGGGGCCCGAGCAGTACTTC.

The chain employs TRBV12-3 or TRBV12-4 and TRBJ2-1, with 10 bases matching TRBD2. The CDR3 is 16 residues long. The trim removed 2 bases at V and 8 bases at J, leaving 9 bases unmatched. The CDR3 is CASSLLAGVGRYEQFF. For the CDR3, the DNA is TGTGCCAGCAGTTTACTAGCGGGAGTTGGTCGGTATGAGCAGTTCTTC.

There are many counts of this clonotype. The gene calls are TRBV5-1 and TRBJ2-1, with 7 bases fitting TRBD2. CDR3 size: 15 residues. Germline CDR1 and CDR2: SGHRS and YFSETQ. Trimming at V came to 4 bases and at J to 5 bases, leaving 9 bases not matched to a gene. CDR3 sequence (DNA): TGCGCCAGCAGCGGGAGGGCAGGAGCGAACAATGAGCAGTTCTTC. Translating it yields CASSGRAGANNEQFF.

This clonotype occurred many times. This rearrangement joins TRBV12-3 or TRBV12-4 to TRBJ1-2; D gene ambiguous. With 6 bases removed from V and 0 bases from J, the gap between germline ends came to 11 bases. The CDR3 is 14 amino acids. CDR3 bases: TGTGCCAGCAGCCCTACTGGAGCTAACTATGGCTACACCTTC. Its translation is CASSPTGANYGYTF.

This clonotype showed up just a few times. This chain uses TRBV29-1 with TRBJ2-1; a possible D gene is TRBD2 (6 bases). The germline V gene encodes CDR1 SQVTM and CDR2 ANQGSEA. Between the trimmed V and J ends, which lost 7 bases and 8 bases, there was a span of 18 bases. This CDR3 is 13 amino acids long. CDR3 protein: CSGRPNSGHEQFF. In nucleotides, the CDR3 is TGCAGCGGGCGTCCTAATAGCGGCCATGAGCAGTTCTTC.

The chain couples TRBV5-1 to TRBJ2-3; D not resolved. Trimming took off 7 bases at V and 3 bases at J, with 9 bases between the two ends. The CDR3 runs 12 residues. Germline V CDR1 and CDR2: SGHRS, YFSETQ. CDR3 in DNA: TGCGCCAGCGGAGACTCTACAGATACGCAGTATTTT. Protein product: CASGDSTDTQYF.

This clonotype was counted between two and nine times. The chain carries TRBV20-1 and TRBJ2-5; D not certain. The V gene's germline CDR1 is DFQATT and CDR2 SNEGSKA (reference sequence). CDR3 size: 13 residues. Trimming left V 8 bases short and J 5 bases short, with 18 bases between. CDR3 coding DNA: TGCAGTTACGTCAATCCCATGACGGAGACCCAGTACTTC. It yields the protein CSYVNPMTETQYF.

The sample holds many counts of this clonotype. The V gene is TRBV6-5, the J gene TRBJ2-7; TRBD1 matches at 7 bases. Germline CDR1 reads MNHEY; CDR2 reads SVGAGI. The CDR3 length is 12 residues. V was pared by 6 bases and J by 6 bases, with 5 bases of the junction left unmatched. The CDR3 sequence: CASRHGTAEQYF. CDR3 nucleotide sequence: TGTGCCAGCAGACACGGGACAGCCGAGCAGTACTTC.